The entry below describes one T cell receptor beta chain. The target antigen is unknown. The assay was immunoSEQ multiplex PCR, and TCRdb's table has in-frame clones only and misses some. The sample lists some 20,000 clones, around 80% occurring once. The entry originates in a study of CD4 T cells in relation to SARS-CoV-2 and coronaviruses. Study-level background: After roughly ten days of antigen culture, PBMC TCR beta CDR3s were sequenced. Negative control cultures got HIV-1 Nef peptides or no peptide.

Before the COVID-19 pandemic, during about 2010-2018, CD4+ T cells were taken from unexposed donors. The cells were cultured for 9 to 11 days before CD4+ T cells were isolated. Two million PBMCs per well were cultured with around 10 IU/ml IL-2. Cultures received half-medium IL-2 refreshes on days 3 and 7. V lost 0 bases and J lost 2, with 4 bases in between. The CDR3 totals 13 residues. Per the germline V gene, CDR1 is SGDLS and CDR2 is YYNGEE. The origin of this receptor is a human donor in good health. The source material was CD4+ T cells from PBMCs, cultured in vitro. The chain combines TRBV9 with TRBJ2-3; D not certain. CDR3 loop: CASSVDHTDTQYF. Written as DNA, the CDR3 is TGTGCCAGCAGCGTAGATCACACAGATACGCAGTATTTT. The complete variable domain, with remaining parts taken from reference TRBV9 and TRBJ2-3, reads DSGVTQTPKHLITATGQRVTLRCSPRSGDLSVYWYQQSLDQGLQFLIQYYNGEERAKGNILERFSAQQFPDLHSELNLSSLELGDSALYFCASSVDHTDTQYFGPGTRLTVL.